The 4 T cell receptor beta chains given below trace back to one sample, sequenced in a study of T cell changes during pregnancy in multiple sclerosis. The protocol was immunoSEQ multiplex PCR, while the TCRdb copy is restricted to in-frame clones and leaves out a portion. The sample has about 93,000 clones; 80% to 95% are singletons. The sample consisted of peripheral blood, taken after pregnancy. The receptors were gathered from a female donor with multiple sclerosis, enrolled in a pregnancy study.

V is TRBV19 and J is TRBJ2-5; 7 positions agree with TRBD2. Germline CDR1 LNHDA, CDR2 SQIVND (reference sequence). The CDR3 has 12 amino acids. With 11 bases clipped from V and 5 bases from J, the junction kept 8 bases outside the gene matches. Here the CDR3 DNA reads TGTGCCTCCAAGGGAGGGGTTGAGACCCAGTACTTC. It yields the protein CASKGGVETQYF.

V is TRBV5-1 and J is TRBJ2-7; D unclear. The CDR3 length is 15 residues. V was trimmed by 2 bases and J by 0 bases, leaving 12 bases between them. The germline V gene has CDR1 SGHRS and CDR2 YFSETQ. The CDR3 loop reads CASSLEYRHSYEQYF. The CDR3 DNA reads as TGCGCCAGCAGCTTAGAGTATCGCCACTCCTACGAGCAGTACTTC.

The chain uses TRBV4-3 and TRBJ1-2; D call uncertain. V lost 4 bases and J lost 1, with 13 bases in between. The CDR3 runs to 15 residues. The germline V gene encodes CDR1 LGHNA and CDR2 YSLEER. The CDR3 loop reads CASSPLLAGNYGYTF. The CDR3 DNA reads as TGCGCCAGCAGCCCTCTTTTGGCGGGTAACTATGGCTACACCTTC.

This chain uses TRBV5-4 with TRBJ2-3; D might be TRBD2 (6 bases). Germline V gene data show CDR1 as SGHNT and CDR2 as YYREEE (reference sequence). The V end lost 4 bases, the J end lost 4 bases, and 13 bases lay between the germline ends. This CDR3 spans 14 amino acids. The DNA for the CDR3 is TGTGCCAGCAGCGGAAAGGAGGGAGCAGATACGCAGTATTTT. Residues: CASSGKEGADTQYF.